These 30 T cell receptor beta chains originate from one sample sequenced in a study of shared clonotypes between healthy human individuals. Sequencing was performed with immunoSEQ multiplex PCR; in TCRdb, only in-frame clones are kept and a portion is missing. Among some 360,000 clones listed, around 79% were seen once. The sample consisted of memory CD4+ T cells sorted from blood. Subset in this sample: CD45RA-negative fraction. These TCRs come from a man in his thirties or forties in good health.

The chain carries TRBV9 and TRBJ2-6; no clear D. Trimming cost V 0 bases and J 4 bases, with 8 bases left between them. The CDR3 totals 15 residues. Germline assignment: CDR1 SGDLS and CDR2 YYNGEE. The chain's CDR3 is CASSVAPTGANVLTF. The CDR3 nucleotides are TGTGCCAGCAGCGTAGCGCCGACGGGGGCCAACGTCCTGACTTTC.

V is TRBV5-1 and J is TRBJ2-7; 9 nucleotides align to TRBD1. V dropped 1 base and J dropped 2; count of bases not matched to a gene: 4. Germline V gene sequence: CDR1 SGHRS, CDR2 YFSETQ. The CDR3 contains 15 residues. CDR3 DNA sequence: TGCGCCAGCAGCTTGTTGGGGACAGGGCCCTACGAGCAGTACTTC. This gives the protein CASSLLGTGPYEQYF.

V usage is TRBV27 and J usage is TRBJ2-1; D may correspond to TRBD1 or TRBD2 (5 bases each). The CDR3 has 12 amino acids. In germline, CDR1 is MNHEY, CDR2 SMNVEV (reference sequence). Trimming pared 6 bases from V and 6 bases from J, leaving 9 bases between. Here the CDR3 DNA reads TGTGCCAGCAGGGGGACCAGCAATGAGCAGTTCTTC. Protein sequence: CASRGTSNEQFF.

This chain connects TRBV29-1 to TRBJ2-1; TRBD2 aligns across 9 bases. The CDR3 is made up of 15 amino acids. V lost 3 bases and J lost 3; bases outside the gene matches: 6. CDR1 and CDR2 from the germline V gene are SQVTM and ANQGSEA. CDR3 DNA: TGCAGCGTTGATGCGGCGGGAGGGAGCTACAATGAGCAGTTCTTC. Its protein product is CSVDAAGGSYNEQFF.

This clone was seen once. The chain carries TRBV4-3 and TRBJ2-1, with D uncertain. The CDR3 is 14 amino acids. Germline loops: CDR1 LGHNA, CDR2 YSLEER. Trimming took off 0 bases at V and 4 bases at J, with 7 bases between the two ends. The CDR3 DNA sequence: TGCGCCAGCAGCCAAGAGTTAGATTACAATGAGCAGTTCTTC. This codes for CASSQELDYNEQFF.

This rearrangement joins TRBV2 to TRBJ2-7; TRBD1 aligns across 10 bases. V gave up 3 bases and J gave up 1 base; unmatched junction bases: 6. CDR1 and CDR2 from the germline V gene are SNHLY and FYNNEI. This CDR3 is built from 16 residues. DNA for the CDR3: TGTGCCAGCAGTGACCCATTGGACAGGGGGTCCTACGAGCAGTACTTC. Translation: CASSDPLDRGSYEQYF.

The CDR3 DNA is TGCGCCAGCAGCTGGGCGGACAGGGGGAGGAATGAGCAGTTCTTC. Protein: CASSWADRGRNEQFF. The genes are TRBV5-1 and TRBJ2-1, with 10 bases aligning to TRBD1. The CDR3 length is 15 residues. Per the germline V gene, CDR1 is SGHRS and CDR2 is YFSETQ. V shed 3 bases and J 7 bases; nucleotides not matched to a gene: 7.

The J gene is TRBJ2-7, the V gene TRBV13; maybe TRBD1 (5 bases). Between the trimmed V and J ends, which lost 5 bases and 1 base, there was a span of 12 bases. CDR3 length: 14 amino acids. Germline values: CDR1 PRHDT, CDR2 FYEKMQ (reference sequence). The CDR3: CASSQNRISYEQYF. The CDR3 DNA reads TGTGCCAGCAGCCAAAACAGGATATCCTACGAGCAGTACTTC.

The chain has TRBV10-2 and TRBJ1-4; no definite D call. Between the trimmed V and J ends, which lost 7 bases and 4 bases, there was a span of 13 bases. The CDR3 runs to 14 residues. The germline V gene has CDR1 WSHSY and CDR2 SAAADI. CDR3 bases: TGCGCCAGCACCGCGACCAGCGGTAATGAAAAACTGTTTTTT. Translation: CASTATSGNEKLFF.

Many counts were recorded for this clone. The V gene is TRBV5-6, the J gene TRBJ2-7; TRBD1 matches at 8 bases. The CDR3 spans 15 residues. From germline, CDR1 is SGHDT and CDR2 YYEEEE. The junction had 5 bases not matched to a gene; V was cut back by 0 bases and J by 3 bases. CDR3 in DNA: TGTGCCAGCAGCTTGGGCAGGGGGCGCGGCTACGAGCAGTACTTC. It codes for CASSLGRGRGYEQYF.

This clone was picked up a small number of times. CDR3 amino acids: CAIGTTGTEAFF. CDR3 coding DNA: TGTGCCATCGGGACAACAGGCACTGAAGCTTTCTTT. The genes are TRBV10-3 and TRBJ1-1; D perhaps matches TRBD1 (6 bases). V lost 8 bases, J lost 4 bases, and 11 bases lay in between. This CDR3 comprises 12 residues. CDR1 is ENHRY and CDR2 is SYGVKD in the germline V gene.

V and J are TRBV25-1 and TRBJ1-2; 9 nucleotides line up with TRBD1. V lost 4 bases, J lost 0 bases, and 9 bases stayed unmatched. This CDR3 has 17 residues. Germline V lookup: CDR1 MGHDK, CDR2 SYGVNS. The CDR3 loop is CASSGDRDSQANYGYTF. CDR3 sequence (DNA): TGTGCCAGCAGTGGGGACAGGGATTCCCAAGCTAACTATGGCTACACCTTC.

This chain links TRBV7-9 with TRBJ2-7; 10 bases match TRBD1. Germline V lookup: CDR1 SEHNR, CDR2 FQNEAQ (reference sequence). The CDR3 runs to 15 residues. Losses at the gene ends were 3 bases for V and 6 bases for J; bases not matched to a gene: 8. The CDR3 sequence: CASSFNPDRGSEQYF. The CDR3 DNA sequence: TGTGCCAGCAGCTTTAATCCGGACAGGGGGTCCGAGCAGTACTTC.

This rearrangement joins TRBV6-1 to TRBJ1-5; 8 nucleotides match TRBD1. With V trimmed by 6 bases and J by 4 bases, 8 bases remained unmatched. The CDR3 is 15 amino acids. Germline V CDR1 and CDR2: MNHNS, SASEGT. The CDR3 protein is CASSEPDRVNQPQHF. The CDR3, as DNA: TGTGCCAGCAGCGAACCGGACAGGGTAAATCAGCCCCAGCATTTT.

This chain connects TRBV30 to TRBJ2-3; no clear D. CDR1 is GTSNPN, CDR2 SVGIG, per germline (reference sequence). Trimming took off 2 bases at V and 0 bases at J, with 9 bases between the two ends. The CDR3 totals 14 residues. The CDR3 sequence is CAWSPVLSTDTQYF. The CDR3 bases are TGTGCCTGGAGTCCAGTCCTAAGCACAGATACGCAGTATTTT. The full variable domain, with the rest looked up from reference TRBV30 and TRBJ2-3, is SQTIHQWPATLVQPVGSPLSLECTVEGTSNPNLYWYRQAAGRGLQLLFYSVGIGQISSEVPQNLSASRPQDRQFILSSKKLLLSDSGFYLCAWSPVLSTDTQYFGPGTRLTVL.

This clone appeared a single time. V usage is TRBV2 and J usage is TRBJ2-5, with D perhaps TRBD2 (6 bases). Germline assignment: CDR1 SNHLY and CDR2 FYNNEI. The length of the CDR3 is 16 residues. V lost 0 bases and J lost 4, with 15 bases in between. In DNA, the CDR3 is TGTGCCAGCAGTGAAGCGCTTCGGGGGAAACTAGAGACCCAGTACTTC. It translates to CASSEALRGKLETQYF. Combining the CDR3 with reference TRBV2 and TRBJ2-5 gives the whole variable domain EPEVTQTPSHQVTQMGQEVILRCVPISNHLYFYWYRQILGQKVEFLVSFYNNEISEKSEIFDDQFSVERPDGSNFTLKIRSTKLEDSAMYFCASSEALRGKLETQYFGPGTRLLVL.

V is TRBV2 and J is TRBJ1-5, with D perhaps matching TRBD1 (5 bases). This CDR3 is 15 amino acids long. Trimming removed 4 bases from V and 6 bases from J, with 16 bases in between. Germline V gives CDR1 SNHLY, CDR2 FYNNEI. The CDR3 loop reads CASSVSKTAGQPQHF. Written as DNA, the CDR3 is TGTGCCAGCAGTGTTAGTAAGACAGCTGGTCAGCCCCAGCATTTT.

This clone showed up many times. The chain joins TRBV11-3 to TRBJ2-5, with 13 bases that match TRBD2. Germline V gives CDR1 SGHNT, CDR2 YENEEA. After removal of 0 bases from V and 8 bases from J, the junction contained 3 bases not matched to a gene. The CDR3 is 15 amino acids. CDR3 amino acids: CASSLDGTSGATQYF. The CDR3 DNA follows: TGTGCCAGCAGCTTAGACGGGACTAGCGGGGCAACCCAGTACTTC.

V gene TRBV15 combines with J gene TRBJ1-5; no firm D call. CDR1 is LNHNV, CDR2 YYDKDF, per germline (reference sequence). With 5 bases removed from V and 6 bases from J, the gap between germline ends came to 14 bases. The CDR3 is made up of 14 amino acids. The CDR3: CATSLDGGGQPQHF. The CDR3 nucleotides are TGTGCCACCAGCTTGGACGGCGGCGGTCAGCCCCAGCATTTT.

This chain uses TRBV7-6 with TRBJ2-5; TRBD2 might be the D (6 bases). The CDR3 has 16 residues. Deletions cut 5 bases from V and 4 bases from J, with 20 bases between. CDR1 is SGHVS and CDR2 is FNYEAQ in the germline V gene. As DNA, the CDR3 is TGTGCCAGCAGCAGACGACCGGGAGTCCCCCCAGAGACCCAGTACTTC. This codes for CASSRRPGVPPETQYF. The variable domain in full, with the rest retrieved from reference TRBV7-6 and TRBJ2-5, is GAGVSQSPRYKVTKRGQDVALRCDPISGHVSLYWYRQALGQGPEFLTYFNYEAQQDKSGLPNDRFSAERPEGSISTLTIQRTEQRDSAMYRCASSRRPGVPPETQYFGPGTRLLVL.

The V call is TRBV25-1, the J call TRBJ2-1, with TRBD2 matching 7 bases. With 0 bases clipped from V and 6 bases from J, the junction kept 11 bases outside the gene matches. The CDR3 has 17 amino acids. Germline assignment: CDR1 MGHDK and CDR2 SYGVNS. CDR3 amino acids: CASSEYSKRDRGNEQFF. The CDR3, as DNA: TGTGCCAGCAGTGAATATTCGAAGCGGGACCGCGGCAATGAGCAGTTCTTC.

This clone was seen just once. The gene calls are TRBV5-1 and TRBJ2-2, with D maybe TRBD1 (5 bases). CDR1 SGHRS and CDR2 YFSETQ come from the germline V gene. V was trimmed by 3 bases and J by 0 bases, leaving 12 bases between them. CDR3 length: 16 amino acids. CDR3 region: CASSYGRVANTGELFF. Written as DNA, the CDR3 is TGCGCCAGCAGCTACGGCAGGGTCGCGAACACCGGGGAGCTGTTTTTT.

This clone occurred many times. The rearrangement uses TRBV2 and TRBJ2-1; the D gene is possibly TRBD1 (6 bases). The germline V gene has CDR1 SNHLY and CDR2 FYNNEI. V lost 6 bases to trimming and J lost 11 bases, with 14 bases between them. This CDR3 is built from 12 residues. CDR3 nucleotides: TGTGCCAGCAGGGATACCGGGACACAGCAGTTCTTC. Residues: CASRDTGTQQFF.

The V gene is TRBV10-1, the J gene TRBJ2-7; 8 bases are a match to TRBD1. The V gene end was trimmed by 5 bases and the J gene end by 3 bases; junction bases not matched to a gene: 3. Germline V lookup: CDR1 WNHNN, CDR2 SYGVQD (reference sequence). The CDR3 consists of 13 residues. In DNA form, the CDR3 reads TGCGCCAGCAGTCCCACAGGGGGCTACGAGCAGTACTTC. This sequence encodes CASSPTGGYEQYF.

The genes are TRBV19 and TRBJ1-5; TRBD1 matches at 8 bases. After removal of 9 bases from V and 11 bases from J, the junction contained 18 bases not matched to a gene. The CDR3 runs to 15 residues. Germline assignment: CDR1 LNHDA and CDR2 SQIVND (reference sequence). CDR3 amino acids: CASSNRGGRVMTQHF. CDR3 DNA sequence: TGTGCCAGCTCGAACAGGGGGGGGCGCGTAATGACCCAGCATTTT.

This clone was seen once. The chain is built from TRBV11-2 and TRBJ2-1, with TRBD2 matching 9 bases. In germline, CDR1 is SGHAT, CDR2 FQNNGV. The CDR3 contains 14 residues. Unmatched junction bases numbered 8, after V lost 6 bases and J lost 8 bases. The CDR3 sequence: CASRDSGRGDEQFF. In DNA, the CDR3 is TGTGCCAGCAGAGATAGCGGGAGAGGGGATGAGCAGTTCTTC.

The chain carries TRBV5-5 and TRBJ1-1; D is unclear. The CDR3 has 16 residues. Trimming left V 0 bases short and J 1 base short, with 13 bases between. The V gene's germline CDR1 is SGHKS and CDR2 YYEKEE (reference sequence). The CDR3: CASSLEQVKPNTEAFF. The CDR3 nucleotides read TGTGCCAGCAGCTTGGAGCAAGTAAAACCGAACACTGAAGCTTTCTTT.

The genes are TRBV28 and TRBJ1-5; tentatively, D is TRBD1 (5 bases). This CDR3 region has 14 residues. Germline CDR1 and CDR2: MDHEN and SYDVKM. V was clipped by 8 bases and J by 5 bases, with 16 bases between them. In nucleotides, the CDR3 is TGTGCCAGCGGGATTTCAGGGTACTATCAGCCCCAGCATTTT. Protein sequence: CASGISGYYQPQHF.

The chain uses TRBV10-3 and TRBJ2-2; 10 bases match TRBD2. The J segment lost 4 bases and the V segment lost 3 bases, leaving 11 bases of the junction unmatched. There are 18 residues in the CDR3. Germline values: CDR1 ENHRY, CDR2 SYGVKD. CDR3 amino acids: CAISDWLAGARITGELFF. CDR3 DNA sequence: TGTGCCATCAGTGATTGGCTAGCGGGAGCCCGTATCACCGGGGAGCTGTTTTTT.

The CDR3 is CASSQGIAYNEQFF. CDR3 nucleotides: TGTGCCAGCAGCCAAGGCATCGCATACAATGAGCAGTTCTTC. The genes are TRBV14 and TRBJ2-1; unclear D gene. Trimming removed 1 base from V and 4 bases from J, with 8 bases in between. CDR1 SGHDN and CDR2 FVKESK come from the germline V gene. This CDR3 has 14 amino acids.